The sequence of this TCR beta chain was determined in a study of T cell responses to AZD1222 COVID-19 vaccine. The CDR3 sequence is 15 residues long. The V gene lost 3 bases and the J gene lost 2 bases, with 14 bases spanning the gap. In germline, CDR1 is LNHNV, CDR2 YYDKDF (reference sequence). The data were produced by immunoSEQ multiplex PCR, yet TCRdb's version contains in-frame clones alone and is incomplete. The table has 140,000 to 150,000 clones, more than 75% seen once. The receptor was derived from an adult in good health. This material consisted of peripheral blood, taken on day 0 of AZD1222 vaccination. The V call is TRBV15, the J call TRBJ2-7; D possibly corresponds to TRBD1 (6 bases). The CDR3 is CATSSRTEKPYEQYF. In nucleotides, the CDR3 is TGTGCCACCAGCAGCAGGACAGAAAAGCCCTACGAGCAGTACTTC.